These T cell receptor beta chains were read from a single sample in a study of T cell responses to AZD1222 COVID-19 vaccine. The data were produced by immunoSEQ multiplex PCR, yet TCRdb's version contains in-frame clones alone and is incomplete. This repertoire shows 150,000 or so clones, around 94% found once; its top ten account for around 0.66%. The sequencing here drew on peripheral blood, taken on day 0 of AZD1222 vaccination. Receptors originate from an adult in good health. Both conserved end residues are part of each CDR3. Fields, in order: J gene, D gene, V gene, clone size, CDR3 protein, CDR3 DNA. A D gene is named only where the DNA matches it firmly. Some rows mark clone size as missing; the rest say once, few, many or name a class of expanded clone.

TRBJ2-3 | . | TRBV29-1 | . | CSVESAGFTDTQYF | TGCAGCGTTGAAAGTGCAGGATTCACAGATACGCAGTATTTT
TRBJ2-1 | TRBD2 | TRBV7-2 | . | CASSLRLAGLSYNEQFF | TGTGCCAGCAGCTTACGACTAGCGGGGCTCTCCTACAATGAGCAGTTCTTC
TRBJ2-1 | TRBD2 | TRBV7-9 | . | CASSIIAGGNEQFF | TGTGCCAGCAGCATAATAGCGGGAGGGAATGAGCAGTTCTTC
TRBJ2-1 | TRBD1 | TRBV11-3 | . | CASSAGTGHNEQFF | TGTGCCAGCAGCGCCGGGACAGGCCACAATGAGCAGTTCTTC
TRBJ2-7 | . | TRBV28 | . | CASIRSGEQYF | TGTGCCAGCATACGCAGCGGGGAGCAGTACTTC
TRBJ2-1 | . | TRBV27 | . | CASSLAVGVEREQFF | TGTGCCAGCAGTTTAGCCGTAGGGGTTGAGCGTGAGCAGTTCTTC
TRBJ2-7 | . | TRBV5-5 | . | CASSWTGTETKEQYF | TGTGCCAGCAGCTGGACCGGGACGGAGACTAAGGAGCAGTACTTC
TRBJ1-3 | TRBD1 | TRBV5-1 | . | CASSLGRRDRNSGNTIYF | TGCGCCAGCAGCTTGGGGAGGAGGGACAGGAACTCTGGAAACACCATATATTTT
TRBJ1-5 | . | TRBV6-5 | once | CASGVNSNQPQHF | TGTGCCAGCGGAGTCAATAGCAATCAGCCCCAGCATTTT
TRBJ2-1 | . | TRBV19 | . | CASTRGGGKRFGNEQFF | TGTGCCAGTACGAGGGGCGGAGGAAAGAGGTTCGGCAATGAGCAGTTCTTC
TRBJ2-7 | TRBD2 | TRBV10-3 | . | CAILDTSGRGYEQYF | TGTGCCATCCTCGATACTAGCGGGAGGGGATACGAGCAGTACTTC
TRBJ1-2 | . | TRBV5-1 | . | CASSLQGGRGYTF | TGCGCCAGCAGCTTACAGGGAGGCAGGGGCTACACCTTC
TRBJ2-5 | TRBD1 | TRBV19 | . | CASSLRRDRKGETQYF | TGTGCCAGTAGTCTGCGCCGGGACAGAAAGGGAGAGACCCAGTACTTC
TRBJ2-1 | . | TRBV12-3/TRBV12-4 | . | CASSPRDIGQFF | TGTGCCAGCAGTCCGCGGGACATCGGGCAGTTCTTC
TRBJ1-1 | . | TRBV18 | . | CASSPGTYTEAFF | TGTGCCAGCTCACCCGGGACCTACACTGAAGCTTTCTTT
TRBJ1-1 | TRBD1 | TRBV29-1 | once | CSAWTGGTEAFF | TGCAGCGCATGGACAGGGGGGACTGAAGCTTTCTTT
TRBJ1-2 | . | TRBV27 | . | CASSFQGGRYGYTF | TGTGCCAGCAGTTTCCAGGGAGGTCGCTATGGCTACACCTTC
TRBJ1-1 | . | TRBV30 | . | CAWIGPGLANTEAFF | TGTGCCTGGATAGGTCCGGGACTCGCGAACACTGAAGCTTTCTTT
TRBJ1-6 | . | TRBV3-1/TRBV3-2 | . | CASSQGTNSPLHF | TGTGCCAGCAGCCAAGGTACTAATTCACCCCTCCACTTT
TRBJ1-2 | . | TRBV5-1 | . | CASSLDRYGYTF | TGCGCCAGCAGCTTGGACCGCTATGGCTACACCTTC
TRBJ1-2 | . | TRBV7-9 | . | CASSFSLAHEIYGYTF | TGTGCCAGCAGCTTCTCCTTAGCGCACGAGATCTATGGCTACACCTTC
TRBJ2-7 | . | TRBV21-1 | . | CASSTSSGKYEQYF | TGTGCCAGCAGTACATCTAGCGGGAAATACGAGCAGTACTTC
TRBJ2-7 | . | TRBV28 | . | CASSFRGTLGAYEQYF | TGTGCCAGCAGTTTTAGGGGGACCCTAGGAGCCTACGAGCAGTACTTC
TRBJ1-1 | . | TRBV28 | . | CASTPTPPEAFF | TGTGCCAGCACCCCAACTCCCCCTGAAGCTTTCTTT
TRBJ1-2 | . | TRBV28 | . | CASSFAVNYGYTF | TGTGCCAGCAGTTTCGCAGTAAACTATGGCTACACCTTC
TRBJ1-1 | . | TRBV12-3/TRBV12-4 | . | CASSLGLGVATFF | TGTGCCAGCAGTTTAGGGCTGGGGGTGGCGACTTTCTTT
TRBJ1-2 | TRBD1 | TRBV7-8 | once | CASSRDRGLVGYTF | TGTGCCAGCAGCCGAGACAGGGGTTTGGTGGGCTACACCTTC
TRBJ1-1 | . | TRBV14 | . | CASSQEVPFLITEAFF | TGTGCCAGCAGCCAAGAGGTACCTTTCCTGATCACTGAAGCTTTCTTT
TRBJ1-5 | . | TRBV20-1 | . | CSASRPGVSFQPQHF | TGCAGTGCCAGTAGACCGGGGGTATCGTTTCAGCCCCAGCATTTT
TRBJ1-6 | . | TRBV7-9 | . | CASSPRQGLEVLHF | TGTGCCAGCAGCCCCCGGCAGGGATTGGAAGTACTCCACTTT
TRBJ2-7 | TRBD1 | TRBV5-5 | . | CASSLRQGDEQYF | TGTGCCAGCAGCTTACGACAGGGGGACGAGCAGTACTTC
TRBJ1-5 | . | TRBV28 | . | CASVGGLGWQPQHF | TGTGCCAGCGTGGGGGGGTTGGGCTGGCAGCCCCAGCATTTT
TRBJ1-1 | . | TRBV5-1 | . | CASSSTRRSMNTEAFF | TGCGCCAGCAGCTCAACACGGAGGTCCATGAACACTGAAGCTTTCTTT
TRBJ1-1 | . | TRBV5-1 | . | CASGHGGETEAFF | TGCGCCAGCGGACACGGGGGCGAAACTGAAGCTTTCTTT
TRBJ2-3 | . | TRBV5-4 | . | CASSFRATGGDTQYF | TGTGCCAGCAGCTTCAGGGCTACCGGAGGAGATACGCAGTATTTT
TRBJ1-1 | . | TRBV7-9 | once | CASSGDWDGAFF | TGTGCCAGCAGCGGGGACTGGGACGGAGCTTTCTTT
TRBJ1-1 | . | TRBV27 | . | CASSFSARTEAFF | TGTGCCAGCAGTTTTTCGGCGAGGACTGAAGCTTTCTTT
TRBJ1-5 | TRBD1 | TRBV23-1 | once | CASSRHGQARRKQPQHF | TGCGCCAGCAGTCGGCATGGACAGGCCCGACGCAAGCAGCCCCAGCATTTT
TRBJ2-7 | . | TRBV4-1 | . | CASSQTTGYEQYF | TGCGCCAGCAGCCAAACCACAGGGTACGAGCAGTACTTC
TRBJ2-3 | . | TRBV25-1 | . | CASRVRAGPTDTQYF | TGTGCCAGCAGAGTCAGGGCAGGGCCCACAGATACGCAGTATTTT
TRBJ2-7 | TRBD1 | TRBV7-2 | . | CASSFQTGPRDEQYF | TGTGCCAGCAGCTTCCAGACAGGGCCGAGGGACGAGCAGTACTTC
TRBJ1-2 | . | TRBV27 | . | CASRRRESRSYGYTF | TGTGCCAGCCGGAGAAGAGAGTCTCGGAGCTATGGCTACACCTTC
TRBJ1-1 | . | TRBV4-2 | . | CASSQERSMNTEAFF | TGTGCCAGCAGCCAAGAGAGAAGCATGAACACTGAAGCTTTCTTT
TRBJ2-1 | . | TRBV5-4 | . | CASSRDGDEQFF | TGTGCCAGCAGCAGGGACGGGGATGAGCAGTTCTTC
TRBJ2-1 | TRBD2 | TRBV4-1 | . | CASTQLTSGLHNEQFF | TGCGCCAGCACCCAACTGACTAGCGGGCTACACAATGAGCAGTTCTTC
TRBJ2-3 | . | TRBV24-1 | . | CATSGPTRSTDTQYF | TGTGCCACCAGTGGGCCGACTAGGAGCACAGATACGCAGTATTTT
TRBJ1-1 | . | TRBV12-5 | . | CASGLRDTEAFF | TGTGCTAGTGGTTTGCGGGACACTGAAGCTTTCTTT
TRBJ1-4 | . | TRBV28 | . | CASSTPSGVWFF | TGTGCCAGCAGCACCCCCTCAGGGGTGTGGTTTTTT
TRBJ1-3 | . | TRBV30 | . | CAYTAGTGNTIYF | TGTGCCTACACGGCAGGAACTGGAAACACCATATATTTT